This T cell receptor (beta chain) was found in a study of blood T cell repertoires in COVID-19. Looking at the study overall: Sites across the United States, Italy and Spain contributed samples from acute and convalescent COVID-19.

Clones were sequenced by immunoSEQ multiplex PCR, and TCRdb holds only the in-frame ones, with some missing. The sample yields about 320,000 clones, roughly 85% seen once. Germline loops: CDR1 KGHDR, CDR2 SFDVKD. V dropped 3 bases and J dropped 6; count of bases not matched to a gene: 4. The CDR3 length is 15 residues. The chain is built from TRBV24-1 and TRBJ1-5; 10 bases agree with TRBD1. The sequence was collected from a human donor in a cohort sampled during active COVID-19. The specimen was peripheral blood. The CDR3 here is CATSDGTGVSQPQHF. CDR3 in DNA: TGTGCCACCAGTGATGGGACAGGGGTTAGTCAGCCCCAGCATTTT.